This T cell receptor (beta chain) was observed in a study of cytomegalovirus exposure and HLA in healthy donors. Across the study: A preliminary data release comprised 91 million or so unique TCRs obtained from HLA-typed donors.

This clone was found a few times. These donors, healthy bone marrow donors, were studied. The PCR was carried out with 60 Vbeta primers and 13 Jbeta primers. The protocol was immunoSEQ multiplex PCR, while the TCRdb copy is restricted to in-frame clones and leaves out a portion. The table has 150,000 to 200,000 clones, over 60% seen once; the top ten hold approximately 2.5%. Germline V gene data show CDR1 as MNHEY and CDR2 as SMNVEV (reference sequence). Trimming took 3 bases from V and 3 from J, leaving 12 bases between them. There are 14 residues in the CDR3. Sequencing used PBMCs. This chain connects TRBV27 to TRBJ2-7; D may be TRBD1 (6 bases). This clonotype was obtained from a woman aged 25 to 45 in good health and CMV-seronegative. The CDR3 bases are TGTGCCAGCAGTTTGGGGACAAAAGGCTACGAGCAGTACTTC. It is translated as CASSLGTKGYEQYF.